These 27 T cell receptor beta chains were all obtained from the same sample, sequenced in a study of shared clonotypes between healthy human individuals. This table comes from immunoSEQ multiplex PCR, and its TCRdb copy is limited to in-frame clones, with some not included. The table lists about 450,000 clones, 75% to 85% of them singletons. The sequencing sample was made of PBMCs. The receptors originated from a woman between 35 and 50 years old in good health. Some clones in this sample may be carry-over from other donors' samples.

The chain joins TRBV6-6 to TRBJ1-1; D is unresolved. Trimming removed 4 bases from V and 3 bases from J, with 9 bases in between. Per germline, CDR1 MNHNY and CDR2 SVGAGI (reference sequence). The CDR3 runs 13 residues. The CDR3 region has the DNA TGTGCCAGCAGTTCAAGACGGCACACTGAAGCTTTCTTT. Protein: CASSSRRHTEAFF.

The V call is TRBV7-3, the J call TRBJ2-1, with TRBD2 identical over 14 bases. Germline CDR1 is SGHTA and CDR2 is FQGTGA. This CDR3 is 14 amino acids long. The trim removed 4 bases at V and 10 bases at J, leaving 3 bases unmatched. The DNA of the CDR3 is TGTGCCAGCAGCTCGGGACTAGCGGGAGAAGAGCAGTTCTTC. It encodes CASSSGLAGEEQFF.

This clone was counted a single time. As DNA, the CDR3 is TGTGCCAGCAGTTCCTCCTCCACGGGGAATCAGCCCCAGCATTTT. It yields the protein CASSSSSTGNQPQHF. The V gene is TRBV28, the J gene TRBJ1-5; D not certain. CDR3 length: 15 residues. With 4 bases removed from V and 4 bases from J, the gap between germline ends came to 14 bases. Per germline, CDR1 MDHEN and CDR2 SYDVKM.

In this sample, this clone turned up a few times. V is TRBV18 and J is TRBJ1-5; maybe TRBD1 (6 bases). The CDR3 loop spans 14 amino acids. V dropped 2 bases and J dropped 5 bases, with 10 bases sitting between them. Germline CDR1 KGHSH, CDR2 LQKENI. The CDR3 DNA reads TGTGCCAGCTCACCATTGGGGGGCGATCAGCCCCAGCATTTT. It is translated as CASSPLGGDQPQHF.

At least ten counts were recorded for this clone. This sequence joins TRBV28 and TRBJ2-3; D ambiguous. CDR3 size: 13 residues. V lost 3 bases, J lost 5 bases, and 9 bases lay in between. The germline V gene encodes CDR1 MDHEN and CDR2 SYDVKM. The CDR3 protein is CASSFGWRDTQYF. The DNA for the CDR3 is TGTGCCAGCAGTTTCGGGTGGCGAGATACGCAGTATTTT.

V usage is TRBV30 and J usage is TRBJ2-2; the match to TRBD2 covers 8 bases. The CDR3 consists of 15 residues. Trimming cost V 3 bases and J 8 bases; bases outside gene matches: 11. CDR1 and CDR2 (germline): GTSNPN, SVGIG (reference sequence). The CDR3 bases are TGTGCCTGGAGCCCCGGGGGGGCCGAGTGGGGGGAGCTGTTTTTT. Its protein product is CAWSPGGAEWGELFF.

J is TRBJ2-3 and V is TRBV4-3; tentatively, D is TRBD1 or TRBD2 (6 bases each). The length of the CDR3 is 17 residues. The V gene lost 4 bases and the J gene lost 1 base, with 18 bases spanning the gap. CDR1 is LGHNA and CDR2 is YSLEER in the germline V gene. The CDR3 is CASSRKLRGEGTDTQYF. Written as DNA, the CDR3 is TGCGCCAGCAGCCGAAAGCTTAGGGGGGAGGGCACAGATACGCAGTATTTT.

V gene TRBV18 combines with J gene TRBJ1-1, with D perhaps matching TRBD1 (6 bases). V lost 4 bases and J lost 4, with 16 bases in between. The length of the CDR3 is 15 residues. CDR1 KGHSH and CDR2 LQKENI come from the germline V gene. CDR3 bases: TGTGCCAGCTCACTATTAGATGGACAGACCACTGAAGCTTTCTTT. Its translation: CASSLLDGQTTEAFF. The full variable domain, rest sourced from reference TRBV18 and TRBJ1-1, is NAGVMQNPRHLVRRRGQEARLRCSPMKGHSHVYWYRQLPEEGLKFMVYLQKENIIDESGMPKERFSAEFPKEGPSILRIQQVVRGDSAAYFCASSLLDGQTTEAFFGQGTRLTVV.

The chain links TRBV2 to TRBJ2-3; 11 bases map to TRBD1. The ends lost 8 bases at V and 4 bases at J; junction bases unmatched: 5. Per germline, CDR1 SNHLY and CDR2 FYNNEI. The CDR3 consists of 14 residues. The CDR3 DNA follows: TGTGCCAGCCGGGACAGGGGGTTTTCAGATACGCAGTATTTT. This gives the protein CASRDRGFSDTQYF.

V is TRBV7-9 and J is TRBJ2-2; D ambiguous. V was clipped by 5 bases and J by 1 base, with 8 bases between them. The CDR3 contains 14 residues. Germline V CDR1 and CDR2: SEHNR, FQNEAQ (reference sequence). CDR3 in DNA: TGTGCCAGCAGCACCCGATTGAACACCGGGGAGCTGTTTTTT. Translating gives CASSTRLNTGELFF. Combining the CDR3 with reference TRBV7-9 and TRBJ2-2 gives the whole variable domain DTGVSQNPRHKITKRGQNVTFRCDPISEHNRLYWYRQTLGQGPEFLTYFQNEAQLEKSRLLSDRFSAERPKGSFSTLEIQRTEQGDSAMYLCASSTRLNTGELFFGEGSRLTVL.

V usage is TRBV21-1 and J usage is TRBJ1-5. TRBV21-1 constitutes a pseudogene. CDR3 length equals 15 residues. CDR3 coding DNA: TGTGCCAGCAGCAAAAAGCCAAGTTCCCATCAGCCCCAGCATTTT. Translating it yields CASSKKPSSHQPQHF.

V usage is TRBV6-1 and J usage is TRBJ2-7; D unclear. Per germline, CDR1 MNHNS and CDR2 SASEGT. CDR3 length: 11 residues. Trimming pared 6 bases from V and 3 bases from J, leaving 6 bases between. CDR3 loop: CASSYNYEQYF. The CDR3 DNA reads TGTGCCAGCAGCTACAACTACGAGCAGTACTTC.

V usage is TRBV18 and J usage is TRBJ2-5; D ambiguous. CDR3 length: 13 amino acids. The V end was cut by 6 bases, the J end by 0 bases, with 8 bases between. Per germline, CDR1 KGHSH and CDR2 LQKENI. CDR3 sequence reads: CASSVPNQETQYF. The CDR3 DNA reads TGTGCCAGCTCCGTCCCGAACCAAGAGACCCAGTACTTC.

The CDR3 sequence: CASSSQAGDYEQYF. The CDR3 DNA sequence: TGTGCCAGCAGTTCCCAAGCGGGAGATTACGAGCAGTACTTC. The rearrangement links TRBV6-5 to TRBJ2-7; the match to TRBD2 covers 8 bases. In germline, CDR1 is MNHEY, CDR2 SVGAGI. The J segment lost 4 bases and the V segment lost 4 bases, leaving 6 bases of the junction unmatched. This CDR3 spans 14 amino acids.

The chain recombines TRBV5-4 with TRBJ2-5, with 10 bases aligning to TRBD1. The CDR3 runs to 15 residues. From germline, CDR1 is SGHNT and CDR2 YYREEE (reference sequence). Trimming at V came to 2 bases and at J to 5 bases, leaving 6 bases not matched to a gene. CDR3 coding DNA: TGTGCCAGCAGCTTCCCGACAGGGGGCGGGGAGACCCAGTACTTC. This gives the protein CASSFPTGGGETQYF.

The rearrangement links TRBV7-9 to TRBJ2-7; TRBD2 matches at 7 bases. Losses at the gene ends were 3 bases for V and 2 bases for J; bases not matched to a gene: 13. Germline loops: CDR1 SEHNR, CDR2 FQNEAQ (reference sequence). The CDR3 totals 17 residues. The CDR3 DNA reads as TGTGCCAGCAGCTTTACTAGCGATGCATTTAGGCCCTACGAGCAGTACTTC. As protein: CASSFTSDAFRPYEQYF.

The V and J genes are TRBV7-2 and TRBJ2-7; the D is unclear. Germline CDR1 is SGHTA and CDR2 is FQGNSA. V lost 4 bases to trimming and J lost 3 bases, with 4 bases between them. The CDR3 has 11 amino acids. CDR3 coding DNA: TGTGCCAGCAGCTCCGACTACGAGCAGTACTTC. Translating it yields CASSSDYEQYF.

V and J are TRBV19 and TRBJ2-7; 7 bases agree with TRBD1. The CDR3 has 14 amino acids. V dropped 4 bases and J dropped 6; count of bases not matched to a gene: 9. CDR1 and CDR2 from the germline V gene are LNHDA and SQIVND (reference sequence). The CDR3 protein is CASSKDRDLSEQYF. The DNA for the CDR3 is TGTGCCAGTAGTAAAGACAGGGACCTGTCCGAGCAGTACTTC.

This rearrangement joins TRBV18 to TRBJ1-1, with 10 bases that match TRBD1. The CDR3 extends over 16 amino acids. Unmatched junction bases numbered 5, after V lost 1 base and J lost 3 bases. From germline, CDR1 is KGHSH and CDR2 LQKENI. Here the CDR3 DNA reads TGTGCCAGCTCACCACGACAGGGGGCGGGGGACACTGAAGCTTTCTTT. As protein: CASSPRQGAGDTEAFF.

The chain joins TRBV19 to TRBJ2-7; D is possibly TRBD1 (5 bases). Germline CDR1 LNHDA, CDR2 SQIVND (reference sequence). V was shortened by 3 bases and J by 3 bases, with 12 bases between the two germline ends. This CDR3 region has 14 residues. CDR3 DNA sequence: TGTGCCAGTAGTATCATGAAAGGGGACTACGAGCAGTACTTC. Protein product: CASSIMKGDYEQYF.

V gene TRBV5-4 combines with J gene TRBJ2-1; 13 bases are a match to TRBD2. The CDR3 spans 16 residues. V shed 3 bases, J shed 6 bases, and the junction held 6 bases outside the gene matches. CDR1 is SGHNT, CDR2 YYREEE, per germline (reference sequence). The CDR3 protein is CASSSPTSGRSNEQFF. CDR3 DNA sequence: TGTGCCAGCAGCTCCCCGACTAGCGGGAGGTCCAATGAGCAGTTCTTC.

This clone showed up just a few times. The rearrangement joins TRBV7-2 to TRBJ2-7; 9 bases line up with TRBD1. CDR3 length: 14 amino acids. Germline trimming cut 5 bases from V and 7 bases from J; bases unmatched to any gene: 9. Germline loops: CDR1 SGHTA, CDR2 FQGNSA. The CDR3 sequence: CASSTQQGAEEQYF. In DNA, the CDR3 is TGTGCCAGCAGCACCCAACAGGGGGCTGAGGAGCAGTACTTC.

CDR3 DNA sequence: TGTGCCAGCACCACGTCAGGACAGGGAAGTTTCTACGAGCAGTACTTC. It translates to CASTTSGQGSFYEQYF. The rearrangement links TRBV28 to TRBJ2-7; 8 nucleotides line up with TRBD1. Per the germline V gene, CDR1 is MDHEN and CDR2 is SYDVKM. Trimming removed 7 bases from V and 3 bases from J; junction bases left unmatched: 14. The CDR3 length is 16 residues.

This clone has only a few counts. This rearrangement joins TRBV4-1 to TRBJ2-7, with 13 nucleotides matching TRBD2. The CDR3 runs to 17 residues. Germline values: CDR1 MGHRA, CDR2 YSYEKL. The ends lost 1 base at V and 3 bases at J; junction bases unmatched: 6. The CDR3 sequence: CASSQVGLAGVSYEQYF. The CDR3 coding sequence is TGCGCCAGCAGCCAAGTTGGACTAGCGGGAGTAAGCTACGAGCAGTACTTC.

This clone was seen a handful of times. The chain recombines TRBV5-4 with TRBJ1-1; no clear D gene. V was cut by 4 bases and J by 4 bases, with 11 bases left in between. The CDR3 totals 13 residues. Germline V gene data show CDR1 as SGHNT and CDR2 as YYREEE (reference sequence). The CDR3 spells CASSRDPGTEAFF. In DNA, the CDR3 is TGTGCCAGCAGCCGAGATCCGGGCACTGAAGCTTTCTTT.

The CDR3 here is CASSFGQAGTDTQYF. The DNA of the CDR3 is TGTGCCAGCAGTTTCGGACAGGCGGGGACAGATACGCAGTATTTT. The V and J genes are TRBV6-1 and TRBJ2-3, with D possibly TRBD1 on 7 matching bases. From germline, CDR1 is MNHNS and CDR2 SASEGT. The CDR3 is made up of 15 amino acids. The V end lost 5 bases, the J end lost 3 bases, and 15 bases lay between the germline ends.

CDR3 region: CASSLSYEAFF. CDR3 nucleotide sequence: TGTGCCAGCAGCTTATCCTATGAAGCTTTCTTT. This sequence joins TRBV7-2 and TRBJ1-1; D not resolved. From germline, CDR1 is SGHTA and CDR2 FQGNSA. V was trimmed by 2 bases and J by 7 bases, leaving 5 bases between them. CDR3 size: 11 residues.